The 14 T cell receptor beta chains presented below share a single source sample, sequenced in a study of shared clonotypes between healthy human individuals. Naive CD8 populations comprised CD45RO-negative cells positively selected for CCR7, excluding terminally differentiated effector memory CD45RA+ cells. The method was immunoSEQ multiplex PCR; TCRdb's version includes in-frame clones alone and lacks a portion of them. This sample carries roughly 2 million clones, roughly 95% of them seen once, and the ten largest clones take around 1.1%. Material: naive CD8+ T cells sorted from blood. These receptors all stem from a man between 18 and 35 years old in good health.

As concerns this clone: The sample carries other DNA sequences with the same CDR3. This chain links TRBV5-4 with TRBJ1-3; unclear D gene. Germline CDR1 and CDR2: SGHNT and YYREEE (reference sequence). The CDR3 contains 14 residues. Trimming removed 0 bases at V and 0 bases at J, with 4 bases between. CDR3 protein: CASSLGSSGNTIYF. The CDR3 coding sequence is TGTGCCAGCAGCTTGGGCAGCTCTGGAAACACCATATATTTT.

This chain uses TRBV13 with TRBJ2-7; D call uncertain. The CDR3 loop spans 12 amino acids. Germline values: CDR1 PRHDT, CDR2 FYEKMQ (reference sequence). V dropped 5 bases and J dropped 2 bases, with 7 bases sitting between them. The CDR3 region is CASSTRPYEQYF. The DNA for the CDR3 is TGTGCCAGCAGCACTCGACCCTACGAGCAGTACTTC.

V and J are TRBV5-1 and TRBJ2-1, with D unresolved. The germline V gene has CDR1 SGHRS and CDR2 YFSETQ. The CDR3 loop spans 16 amino acids. Trimming left V 0 bases short and J 0 bases short, with 10 bases between. The CDR3 DNA sequence: TGCGCCAGCAGCTTGGGGCCTGGCGGCTCCTACAATGAGCAGTTCTTC. As protein: CASSLGPGGSYNEQFF. The full variable domain, rest sourced from reference TRBV5-1 and TRBJ2-1, is KAGVTQTPRYLIKTRGQQVTLSCSPISGHRSVSWYQQTPGQGLQFLFEYFSETQRNKGNFPGRFSGRQFSNSRSEMNVSTLELGDSALYLCASSLGPGGSYNEQFFGPGTRLTVL.

V and J are TRBV5-4 and TRBJ2-3; 11 nucleotides match TRBD1. Germline V gene data show CDR1 as SGHNT and CDR2 as YYREEE (reference sequence). The ends lost 4 bases at V and 5 bases at J; junction bases unmatched: 9. The CDR3 runs 16 residues. The DNA for the CDR3 is TGTGCCAGCAGCGCTAGGACAGGGGGCGAGGGAGATACGCAGTATTTT. Translating it yields CASSARTGGEGDTQYF. Filled out from reference TRBV5-4 and TRBJ2-3, the complete variable domain reads ETGVTQSPTHLIKTRGQQVTLRCSSQSGHNTVSWYQQALGQGPQFIFQYYREEENGRGNFPPRFSGLQFPNYSSELNVNALELDDSALYLCASSARTGGEGDTQYFGPGTRLTVL.

This rearrangement joins TRBV29-1 to TRBJ2-3; TRBD2 agrees at 9 bases. Germline loops: CDR1 SQVTM, CDR2 ANQGSEA. The CDR3 runs 17 residues. V shed 7 bases, J shed 2 bases, and the junction held 16 bases outside the gene matches. In nucleotides, the CDR3 is TGCAGCGCGGGCGCGGGGGGGAGCGGACGATACACAGATACGCAGTATTTT. This translates into CSAGAGGSGRYTDTQYF.

The V gene is TRBV2, the J gene TRBJ2-5, with D uncertain. The V end was cut by 6 bases, the J end by 5 bases, with 13 bases between. Germline CDR1 SNHLY, CDR2 FYNNEI. The CDR3 contains 13 residues. The CDR3 DNA sequence: TGTGCCAGCAGGAAAAGGGATAGGGAGACCCAGTACTTC. It yields the protein CASRKRDRETQYF.

The V and J genes are TRBV10-2 and TRBJ1-2; D may be TRBD1 (5 bases). CDR3 length: 18 residues. V lost 3 bases and J lost 3, with 23 bases in between. CDR1 and CDR2 from the germline V gene are WSHSY and SAAADI. The CDR3 region is CASSETMGRSLSDYGYTF. The CDR3 coding sequence is TGCGCCAGCAGTGAAACTATGGGACGGAGCCTTAGCGACTATGGCTACACCTTC.

Details on this clone: Other DNA sequences in this specimen translate into the identical CDR3. This chain connects TRBV28 to TRBJ2-7; D remains ambiguous. The CDR3 spans 10 residues. CDR1 and CDR2 from the germline V gene are MDHEN and SYDVKM. The V and J ends lost 5 bases and 4 bases respectively, with 3 bases between them. CDR3 amino acids: CASSHYEQYF. The CDR3 DNA reads as TGTGCCAGCAGTCATTACGAGCAGTACTTC.

This chain connects TRBV5-1 to TRBJ2-5; 9 bases line up with TRBD2. The CDR3 contains 17 residues. Per the germline V gene, CDR1 is SGHRS and CDR2 is YFSETQ. V was clipped by 0 bases and J by 3 bases; unmatched bases: 9. CDR3 in amino acids: CASSLVGNSGSKETQYF. CDR3 sequence (DNA): TGCGCCAGCAGCTTGGTAGGGAATAGCGGGAGTAAAGAGACCCAGTACTTC.

The chain recombines TRBV27 with TRBJ2-7; D could derive from TRBD1 or TRBD2 (5 bases each). Germline assignment: CDR1 MNHEY and CDR2 SMNVEV (reference sequence). This CDR3 spans 16 amino acids. V was cut by 1 base and J by 1 base, with 14 bases left in between. CDR3 nucleotide sequence: TGTGCCAGCAGTTTATTGGGGGTAAGCGGTTCCTACGAGCAGTACTTC. Protein sequence: CASSLLGVSGSYEQYF.

The chain is built from TRBV18 and TRBJ1-5; TRBD1 agrees at 7 bases. Looked up from germline, CDR1 is KGHSH and CDR2 is LQKENI. The CDR3 sequence is 16 residues long. The V and J ends lost 1 base and 3 bases, in that order; junction bases with no gene match: 6. This CDR3 is CASSPLDRDPNQPQHF. The CDR3 region has the DNA TGTGCCAGCTCACCACTCGACAGGGACCCCAATCAGCCCCAGCATTTT.

DNA for the CDR3: TGTGCCAGTAGTATAGGTGAAGCCGCCTACGAGCAGTACTTC. Translating gives CASSIGEAAYEQYF. The rearrangement uses TRBV19 and TRBJ2-7; no firm D call. V was trimmed by 1 base and J by 2 bases, leaving 9 bases between them. Germline CDR1 and CDR2: LNHDA and SQIVND (reference sequence). The CDR3 consists of 14 residues.

This clone was counted a single time. V usage is TRBV11-2 and J usage is TRBJ2-1; TRBD2 matches 13 bases. There are 18 residues in the CDR3. Per the germline V gene, CDR1 is SGHAT and CDR2 is FQNNGV. V gave up 1 base and J gave up 6 bases; unmatched junction bases: 9. In nucleotides, the CDR3 is TGTGCCAGCAGCTTAGGACTAGCGGGGGGCCCCGAAGCCAATGAGCAGTTCTTC. Residues: CASSLGLAGGPEANEQFF.

This clone was seen more than once but under ten times. The gene calls are TRBV7-9 and TRBJ2-1; 9 nucleotides line up with TRBD1. Trimming removed 4 bases from V and 8 bases from J; junction bases left unmatched: 0. The V gene's germline CDR1 is SEHNR and CDR2 FQNEAQ (reference sequence). The length of the CDR3 is 12 residues. This CDR3 is CASSWTGDEQFF. CDR3 in DNA: TGTGCCAGCAGCTGGACAGGGGATGAGCAGTTCTTC.